The T cell receptor beta chain under discussion was sequenced for a study of spatial heterogeneity in lung cancer (dated by TCRdb to the late 2010s). With respect to the entire study: Beta-chain transcripts were consistently detected in greater numbers than alpha-chain transcripts, which likely reflected higher beta-chain transcript abundance. Nonsynonymous mutation counts, determined by whole-exome sequencing of tumor tissue, were related to features of the TCR repertoire. In non-small cell lung cancer, the study made a quantitative comparison of TCR alpha and beta repertoires among multiple tumor regions, matched nontumor lung and blood. In the raw uncorrected reads, each unique combination of TCR and UMI appeared on average more than ten times. Both alpha and beta chains were TCR-sequenced in approximately 200 tumor regions, 64 matched nontumor lung samples and around 54 PBMC samples obtained at surgery. A strong correlation was found between TCR transcript counts in tumor regions and a T cell transcriptional module score from matched bulk RNA-seq. The paper as a whole reports these results and caveats: TCR-seq coverage of tumor T cells was estimated at only roughly 6.6% for alpha chains and 13% for beta chains. Confirming at a functional level the hypothesis that regional TCRs recognize regional mutations was considered to require additional single-cell paired TCR alpha and beta sequencing. The count of ubiquitous expanded TCRs correlated with the count of ubiquitous nonsynonymous mutations, and the count of regional expanded TCRs correlated with the count of regional nonsynonymous mutations. The tumor nonsynonymous mutation count correlated with the number of expanded alpha and beta TCRs within the tumor.

The germline V gene supplies CDR1 SGHRS and CDR2 YFSETQ. V is shortened by 0 bases, J by 7 bases, and the region joining them spans 14 bases. Including cysteine and phenylalanine, the CDR3 has 15 amino acids. Of all the DNA, just the CDR3 is kept, 45 bases in frame from base 1. Library method: 5' RACE. Instrument on record: NextSeq 500. In the TCR library protocol, a unique molecular identifier was attached to each TCR cDNA molecule so that PCR and sequencing errors could be corrected. Per the source publication's procedure: Decombinator tools were used for TCR identification, UMI-based error correction and CDR3 extraction. TCRs above a frequency of 2 per 1,000, corresponding to the top 1% of the tumor frequency distribution, were defined as expanded. Expanded tumor TCRs statistically deemed absent (corrected P<0.05) from at least one tumor region were classed as regional, and all other expanded tumor TCRs were classed as ubiquitous. Renyi diversity was computed with the R vegan package after each repertoire had been subsampled 100 times to 5,000 TCRs. CDR3 similarity networks were built from amino acid triplet string-kernel similarity, connecting CDR3s with pairwise similarity above 0.82. The public reads were reanalyzed by TCRdb: fastp trimming at Q25, MiXCR alignment, in-frame beta chains only. Rows are unified per CDR3 protein, each entry keeping the most common DNA and genes. TCRdb's processing, not the authors', yielded these V and J calls. The sample contains about 24,000 distinct CDR3 sequences, 8% to 10% of them found a single time. Approximately 7.7% of the sample rests with the top ten.

This clonotype showed up many times. The target of this receptor is not known. No clone much larger than this one lies a single base away; base qualities are absent. In light of the paper, this sample's time point label describes: sample taken at primary tumor resection. The donors were 60 to 80 patients from the lung TRACERx cohort who had early-stage, untreated non-small cell lung cancer. Without any cell sorting, TCR sequencing was performed on whole RNA extracted either from tumor and nontumor lung tissue or from cryopreserved PBMC samples. Only patients for whom sufficient RNA was available from at least two tumor regions were selected for TCR sequencing. A lung pathologist reviewed the tumor and adjacent nontumor lung specimens before the specimens were selected.

The rearrangement combines TRBV5-1 with TRBJ2-1; the D gene is possibly TRBD2, with 6 bases matching. This sequence originates from a male donor with early-stage non-small cell lung cancer. The sample in question was lung tumor tissue, obtained at surgery. This receptor has the CDR3 CASSLEGSGGNEQFF. The DNA is TGCGCCAGCAGCTTGGAGGGTAGCGGAGGAAATGAGCAGTTCTTC.